This T cell receptor beta chain was identified during a study of glioma-infiltrating T cells after dendritic cell vaccination. Overall study context: Treatment, given 2003 to 2012, was autologous tumor lysate-pulsed dendritic cell vaccination. Autologous tumor lysate was loaded overnight onto monocyte-derived dendritic cells grown less than 8 days with IL-4 and GM-CSF.

Only in-frame clones appear in the TCRdb table, and some are missing; sequencing was by immunoSEQ multiplex PCR. Found here are about 73,000 clones, roughly 87% of them singletons; the top ten hold about 2.1%. The CDR3 covers 15 residues. Per germline, CDR1 MNHNY and CDR2 SVGAGI (reference sequence). V was clipped by 7 bases and J by 7 bases; unmatched bases: 10. The V and J genes are TRBV6-6 and TRBJ1-6, with 7 bases identical to TRBD1. The sequence came from a human donor with glioblastoma. The sequenced sample was blood, obtained before dendritic cell vaccination. In DNA form, the CDR3 reads TGTGCCAGCAAAAGACAGGGATCGGAGAATTCACCCCTCCACTTT. Protein product: CASKRQGSENSPLHF.